A selection of T cell receptor beta chains follows, all from one sample in a study of T cell responses to AZD1222 COVID-19 vaccine. Assay used: immunoSEQ multiplex PCR; TCRdb lists only in-frame clones, some missing. This sample carries 150,000 to 200,000 clones, 92% of them seen once, and the ten largest clones take less than 1.3%. The sample in question was peripheral blood, obtained 28 days after the second AZD1222 dose. These receptors were obtained from an adult who received the AZD1222 COVID-19 vaccine. CDR3s include the opening cysteine and the closing phenylalanine or tryptophan. The order of the fields is CDR3 protein, CDR3 DNA, V gene, clone size, J gene, D gene. A D gene is named only where the DNA matches it firmly. For some rows the clone size is stated as once, few or many, or as a class when expanded; others skip it.

CASSAPGHPATNEKLFF	TGTGCCAGTAGCGCCCCGGGACATCCAGCAACTAATGAAAAACTGTTTTTT	TRBV19	.	TRBJ1-4	.
CASSPESSYEQYF	TGTGCCAGCAGCCCGGAGAGCTCCTACGAGCAGTACTTC	TRBV13	.	TRBJ2-7	.
CASSLAGNEYLNTEAFF	TGTGCCAGCAGCTTAGCGGGAAATGAATACTTGAACACTGAAGCTTTCTTT	TRBV7-6	.	TRBJ1-1	.
CASSLGTGYSNQPQHF	TGCGCCAGCAGCTTGGGGACAGGGTATAGCAATCAGCCCCAGCATTTT	TRBV5-1	once	TRBJ1-5	TRBD1
CASSSLLGQGPYGYTF	TGTGCCAGCAGTTCCCTATTAGGACAGGGGCCTTATGGCTACACCTTC	TRBV6-5	.	TRBJ1-2	TRBD1
CASRRALNSPLHF	TGTGCCAGCAGGAGGGCATTAAATTCACCCCTCCACTTT	TRBV6-5	.	TRBJ1-6	.
CASTGFGNQPQHF	TGCGCCAGCACCGGCTTCGGCAATCAGCCCCAGCATTTT	TRBV23-1	.	TRBJ1-5	.
CASSLGHPGNTIYF	TGTGCCAGCAGCTTGGGACATCCTGGAAACACCATATATTTT	TRBV7-8	.	TRBJ1-3	.
CASSQGPSWYGYTF	TGCGCCAGCAGCCAGGGCCCCTCTTGGTATGGCTACACCTTC	TRBV5-1	.	TRBJ1-2	.
CASSPRTGGTEAFF	TGTGCCAGCAGCCCCCGGACAGGGGGGACTGAAGCTTTCTTT	TRBV11-2	.	TRBJ1-1	TRBD1
CASSGGRLNYEQYF	TGTGCCAGCAGTGGGGGAAGATTAAACTACGAGCAGTACTTC	TRBV21-1	.	TRBJ2-7	.
CASSLKPGLAGGWNTGELFF	TGTGCCAGCAGTCTTAAACCGGGACTAGCGGGGGGGTGGAACACCGGGGAGCTGTTTTTT	TRBV6-6	.	TRBJ2-2	TRBD2
CATSRPLQPQHF	TGTGCCACCAGCCGACCGCTTCAGCCCCAGCATTTT	TRBV15	.	TRBJ1-5	.
CASSEAFTDYGYTF	TGTGCCAGCAGTGAAGCTTTTACAGACTATGGCTACACCTTC	TRBV6-1	once	TRBJ1-2	.
CASSGRGGTSSYNSPLHF	TGTGCCAGCAGTGGAAGGGGTGGCACTAGCTCCTATAATTCACCCCTCCACTTT	TRBV25-1	.	TRBJ1-6	.
CASSVQLRGYTF	TGTGCCAGTAGTGTTCAGCTCCGAGGCTACACCTTC	TRBV19	.	TRBJ1-2	.
CASSEVTPGNYGYTF	TGTGCCAGCAGTGAAGTCACTCCAGGGAACTATGGCTACACCTTC	TRBV6-1	once	TRBJ1-2	.
CASGSLGQGVRGNEKLFF	TGTGCTAGTGGTTCCCTGGGACAGGGAGTCAGGGGTAATGAAAAACTGTTTTTT	TRBV12-5	.	TRBJ1-4	TRBD1
CAIPGTSGGCYEQYF	TGTGCCATACCCGGGACTAGCGGGGGGTGCTACGAGCAGTACTTC	TRBV7-6	.	TRBJ2-7	TRBD2
CSVGGLAGPFNEQFF	TGCAGCGTTGGGGGACTAGCGGGCCCCTTTAATGAGCAGTTCTTC	TRBV29-1	.	TRBJ2-1	TRBD2
CASSLLARAGNYGYTF	TGTGCCAGCAGCTTGTTAGCGCGGGCAGGAAACTATGGCTACACCTTC	TRBV5-4	.	TRBJ1-2	.
CASSPPGTSGNNEQFF	TGTGCCAGCAGCCCACCCGGGACTAGCGGAAACAATGAGCAGTTCTTC	TRBV7-9	.	TRBJ2-1	TRBD2
CASSLGDNYGYTF	TGTGCCAGCTCACTCGGGGACAACTATGGCTACACCTTC	TRBV18	.	TRBJ1-2	.
CASSLLAGGNTGELFF	TGTGCCAGCAGCTTGTTAGCGGGGGGTAACACCGGGGAGCTGTTTTTT	TRBV11-2	.	TRBJ2-2	TRBD2
CASSFGSAHTDTQYF	TGCGCCAGCAGTTTCGGGTCGGCCCACACAGATACGCAGTATTTT	TRBV5-1	.	TRBJ2-3	.